This T cell receptor (beta chain) was sequenced during a study of T cell responses to AZD1222 COVID-19 vaccine. Generated by immunoSEQ multiplex PCR, the TCRdb table keeps only in-frame clones and is missing some. This sample carries roughly 130,000 clones, roughly 90% of them seen once, and the ten largest clones take approximately 3.7%. Second doses at about 4 or about 12 weeks were pooled. Source: peripheral blood, taken 28 days after the second AZD1222 dose. The clonotype comes from an adult who received the AZD1222 COVID-19 vaccine.

CDR3 sequence reads: CASSLAGGGPPYEQYF. CDR3 in DNA: TGTGCCAGCAGCTTGGCAGGCGGGGGGCCCCCCTACGAGCAGTACTTC. The gene calls are TRBV5-4 and TRBJ2-7; 8 nucleotides match TRBD2. Germline V CDR1 and CDR2: SGHNT, YYREEE (reference sequence). The junction had 7 bases not matched to a gene; V was cut back by 0 bases and J by 2 bases. The CDR3 runs 16 residues.